This T cell receptor beta chain was sequenced for a study of regulatory T cells in long-lasting Graves disease. Regarding the study as a whole: The study found TRBV28, TRBJ1-2 and TRBJ2-5 favored in persistent disease.

The V gene end was trimmed by 5 bases and the J gene end by 0 bases; junction bases not matched to a gene: 4. The CDR3 length is 15 residues. The V gene's germline CDR1 is MNHEY and CDR2 SVGEGT. Time point denoted: newly diagnosed GD, antithyroid drugs for less than 3 months. Preparation of the TCR library used RNA extracted from PBMCs. Patients came through an endocrinology department, and that department was in Xi'an, China. Comments on this clonotype: Antigen specificity is unknown.

Arm-PCR of CDR3 regions and iRepertoire HTBI primers were used to build TCR beta libraries. MiXCR, applied by TCRdb to the multiplex PCR reads, yields one record per CDR3 protein. The sample has fewer than 650,000 distinct CDR3 sequences; 15% to 20% are singletons. A further study also used this sample, focusing on T cells in Graves' hyperthyroidism and ophthalmopathy. That paper adds: In patients aged 18 to 65, hyperthyroidism was newly diagnosed, with duration under 2 months. Primed by the HTBI set, a first-round RT-PCR was run on the TCR CDR3.

The rearrangement links TRBV6-2 or TRBV6-3 to TRBJ2-3; 8 bases agree with TRBD2. The material was peripheral blood mononuclear cells (PBMCs), obtained at new diagnosis, from a patient treated with antithyroid drugs. The clonotype originates from a man in his late teens or twenties with Graves disease. CDR3 sequence reads: CASSDLAGSTDTQYF. DNA of the CDR3: TGTGCCAGCAGTGATTTAGCGGGAAGCACAGATACGCAGTATTTT.